Reported below is one TCR beta chain. What antigen it recognizes has not been identified. Per-base quality was not reported, and no clone a single base away is much larger than it. The immunoSEQ hsTCRB v3.0 assay was used at survey level resolution to sequence the TRB variable region. A depth of about 40,000-50,000 T-cell genomes per sample was targeted for TRB sequencing. An Illumina MiSeq with a v3 150-cycle kit was used to sequence the pooled TRB libraries. The paper's processing steps were these. Repertoire analysis ran in R within a reproducible Nextflow workflow covering QC, data transformation and analysis. LymphoSeq2, an R package for exploring AIRR-Seq data, was used to implement the custom analyses. A few samples that yielded fewer than 5000 total TRB sequences were excluded, so that approximately 170 HIV repertoires were analyzed. Of the 188 retained HIV repertoires, approximately 57 were collected before and roughly 130 after ART initiation. Repertoires were downsampled to 5000 TRB nucleotide sequences, and summary statistics were averaged over 100 downsampling iterations. TRB sequences were retained for analysis only if CDR3 regions of at least seven amino acids were present. Diversity was assessed using a clonality score derived from Shannon entropy and using the Gini coefficient. Repertoire networks linked the top 5000 CDR3 amino acid sequences whenever two sequences differed by an edit distance of one. For TRB CDR3 amino acid sequences, GLIPH2 was used to predict antigen specificity groups and MHC restriction. CDR3 amino acid sequences were matched against VDJdb and McPAS-TCR to flag known CMV, EBV, HIV or tissue antigen associations. Pre-ART, post-ART and control groups were compared with Wilcoxon signed-rank tests and Holm-Bonferroni correction. The table comes from immuneACCESS by way of TCRdb, which keeps in-frame sequences with V and J called. Part of the clones is missing from these tables; in studies checked, under half for an unresolved V gene and the rest for unknown reasons. V and J calls and clone size are copied from that table; D and trimming were computed from the DNA. Within this sample are about 21,000 clones, with about 88% of them counted one time only. Of the sample, 3.5% is held by the ten largest clones.

Inclusion was restricted to participants for whom at least one PBMC sample before ART initiation and at least two post-ART samples were available. Treatment was received in the United States of America by all participants with HIV. Before DNA extraction, cryopreserved samples containing about 0.9-10 million PBMC were thawed and washed. At the time of the earliest PBMC sample, participants with HIV were aged between roughly 20 and 54 years. PBMC samples from each participant spanned 1-4 timepoints before ART initiation and 2-8 timepoints after ART initiation, with a median of 7 samples. Serial HIV viral load, CD4+ T-cell count, ART history and demographic data were obtained for every participant. Using a Qiagen kit on a QIAcube, genomic DNA was extracted from unsorted PBMC, with samples processed in batches of 12. This sample stems from a study of long-term antiretroviral therapy in people with HIV (dated by TCRdb to the early 2020s). With respect to the entire study: The earliest samples were collected approximately a decade before the 2015 WHO recommendation for immediate ART, a period when ART was typically delayed until CD4 counts fell. This retrospective serial study examined whether starting ART and sustained HIV suppression were associated with changes in the composition and diversity of the TRB repertoire in peripheral blood. From some 30 adults with confirmed HIV infection, the cohort provided under 250 cryopreserved PBMC samples, gathered serially across a mean of approximately six years (range 1-12). About 35% of the 30 participants with HIV were female. No cross-contamination during QIAcube processing turned up in test extractions that ran a monoclonal T-cell line alongside 33 polyclonal samples.

What the work shows at the level of the full study, not this receptor alone: At every time point, the repertoire was dominated by expanded TRB clones first identified before ART initiation, although this dominance fluctuated and, in many PLHIV, declined after ART. Starting ART was linked to a significant rise in TRB diversity, yet even after long-term ART the diversity remained significantly lower than in transplant donor controls. The samples span the years 2004 to 2017, and the ART regimens used at that time may not be as effective as current regimens. CDR3 length ranges in HIV repertoires were narrower than in controls, and network structure suggested an antigen-experienced repertoire with only a slight naive shift after ART. Because pre-ART samples had limited cell numbers, profiling was done on unsorted PBMC rather than on sorted CD4+ and CD8+ T cells. Limited PBMC availability meant only the TCR beta chain was sequenced, without alpha chain pairing. Inferences about post-ART repertoire changes are limited because no data were available on ART adherence, viral resistance or therapy changes.

Specimen: unsorted PBMCs, collected 2.3 years after starting antiretroviral therapy. The source of this sequence is a man in his 60s with HIV.

The nucleotide sequence reads TGCAGCGGAGGGAGGGGCAGGGGCGACACTGAAGCTTTCTTT. Its amino acids are CSGGRGRGDTEAFF. This sequence uses TRBV29-1 and TRBJ1-1, with TRBD1 tentatively as D gene (6 bases match). The germline V gene specifies SQVTM as CDR1 and ANQGSEA as CDR2. V was cut back by 7 bases and J by 3 bases, leaving a gap of 18 bases between them. The CDR3 has 14 amino acids, counting the end cysteine and phenylalanine. CDR3 DNA is the only sequence kept; it has 42 bases, read in frame from the first base.